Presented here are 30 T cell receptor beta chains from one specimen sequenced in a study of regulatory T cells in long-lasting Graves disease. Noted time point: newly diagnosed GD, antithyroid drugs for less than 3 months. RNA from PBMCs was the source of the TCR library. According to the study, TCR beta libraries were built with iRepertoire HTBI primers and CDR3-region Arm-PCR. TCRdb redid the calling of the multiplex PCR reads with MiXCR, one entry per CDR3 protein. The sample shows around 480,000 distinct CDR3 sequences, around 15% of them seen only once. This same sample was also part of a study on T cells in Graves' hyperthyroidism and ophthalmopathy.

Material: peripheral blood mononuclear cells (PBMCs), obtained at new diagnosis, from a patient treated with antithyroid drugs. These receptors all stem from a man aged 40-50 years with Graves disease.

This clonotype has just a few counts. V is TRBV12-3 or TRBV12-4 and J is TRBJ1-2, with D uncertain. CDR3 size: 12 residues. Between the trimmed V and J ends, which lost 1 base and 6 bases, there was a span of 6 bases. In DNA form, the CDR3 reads TGTGCCAGCAGTTTAGGGGTTAATGGCTACACCTTC. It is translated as CASSLGVNGYTF.

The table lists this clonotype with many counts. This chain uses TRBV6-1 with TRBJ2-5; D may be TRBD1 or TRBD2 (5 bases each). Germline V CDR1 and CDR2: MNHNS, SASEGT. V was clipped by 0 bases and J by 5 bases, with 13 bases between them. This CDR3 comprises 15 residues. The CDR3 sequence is CASSEAQGRGETQYF. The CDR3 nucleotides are TGTGCCAGCAGTGAAGCGCAGGGCAGAGGGGAGACCCAGTACTTC.

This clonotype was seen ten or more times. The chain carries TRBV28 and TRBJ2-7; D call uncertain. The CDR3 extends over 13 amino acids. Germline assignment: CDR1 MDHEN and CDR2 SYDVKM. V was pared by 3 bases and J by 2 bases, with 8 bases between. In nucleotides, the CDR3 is TGTGCCAGCAGTTTCGAGCACCCCTACGAGCAGTACTTC. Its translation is CASSFEHPYEQYF.

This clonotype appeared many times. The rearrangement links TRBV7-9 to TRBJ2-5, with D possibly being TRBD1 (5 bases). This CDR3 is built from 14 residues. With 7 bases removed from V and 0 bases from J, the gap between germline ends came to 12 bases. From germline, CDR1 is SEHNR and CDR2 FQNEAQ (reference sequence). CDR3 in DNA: TGTGCCAGCACTGTAGGGGCCTACCAAGAGACCCAGTACTTC. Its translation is CASTVGAYQETQYF.

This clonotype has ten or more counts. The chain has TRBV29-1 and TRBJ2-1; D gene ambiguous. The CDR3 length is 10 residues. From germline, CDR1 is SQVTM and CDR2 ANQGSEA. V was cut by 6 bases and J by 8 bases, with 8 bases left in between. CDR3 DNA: TGCAGCGTAAGGGTCTATGAGCAGTTCTTC. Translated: CSVRVYEQFF.

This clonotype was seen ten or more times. The CDR3 nucleotides read TGCGCCAGCAGCATACCGACAGACCTAAGCACAGATACGCAGTATTTT. Protein: CASSIPTDLSTDTQYF. The chain couples TRBV5-1 to TRBJ2-3; D perhaps matches TRBD1 (5 bases). The ends were cut back, 4 bases at V and 0 bases at J, with 15 bases in the middle. Germline loops: CDR1 SGHRS, CDR2 YFSETQ. The length of the CDR3 is 16 residues.

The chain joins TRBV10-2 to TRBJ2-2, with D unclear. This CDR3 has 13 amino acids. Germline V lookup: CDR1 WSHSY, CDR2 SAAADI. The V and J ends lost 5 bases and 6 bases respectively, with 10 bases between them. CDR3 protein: CASSPAASGELFF. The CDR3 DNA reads TGCGCCAGCAGTCCCGCGGCGTCCGGGGAGCTGTTTTTT.

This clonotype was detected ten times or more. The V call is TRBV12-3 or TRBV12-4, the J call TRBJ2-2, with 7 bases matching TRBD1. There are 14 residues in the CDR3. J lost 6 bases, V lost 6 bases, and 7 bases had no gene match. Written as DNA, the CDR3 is TGTGCCAGCAGCCGACAGGGTAGACCCGGGGAGCTGTTTTTT. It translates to CASSRQGRPGELFF.

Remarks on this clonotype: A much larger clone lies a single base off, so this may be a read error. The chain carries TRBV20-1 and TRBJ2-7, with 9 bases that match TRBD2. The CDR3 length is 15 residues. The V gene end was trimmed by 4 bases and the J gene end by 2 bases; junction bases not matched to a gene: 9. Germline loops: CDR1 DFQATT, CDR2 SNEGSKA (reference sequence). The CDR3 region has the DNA TGCAGTGCTACTTACCCAGCGGGAGGAACCTACGAGCAGTACTTC. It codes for CSATYPAGGTYEQYF.

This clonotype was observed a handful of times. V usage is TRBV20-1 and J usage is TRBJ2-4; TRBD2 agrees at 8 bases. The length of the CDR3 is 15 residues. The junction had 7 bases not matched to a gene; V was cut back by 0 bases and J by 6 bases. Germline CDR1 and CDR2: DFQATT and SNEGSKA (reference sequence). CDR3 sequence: CSARDAGRARNIQYF. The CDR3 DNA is TGCAGTGCTAGAGATGCCGGGAGGGCAAGAAACATTCAGTACTTC.

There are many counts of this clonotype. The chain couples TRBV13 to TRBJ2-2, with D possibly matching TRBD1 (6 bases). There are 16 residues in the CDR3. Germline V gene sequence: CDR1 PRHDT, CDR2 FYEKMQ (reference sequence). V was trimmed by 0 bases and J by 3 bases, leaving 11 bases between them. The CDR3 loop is CASSLGVGGYTGELFF. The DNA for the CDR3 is TGTGCCAGCAGCTTAGGGGTTGGGGGCTACACCGGGGAGCTGTTTTTT.

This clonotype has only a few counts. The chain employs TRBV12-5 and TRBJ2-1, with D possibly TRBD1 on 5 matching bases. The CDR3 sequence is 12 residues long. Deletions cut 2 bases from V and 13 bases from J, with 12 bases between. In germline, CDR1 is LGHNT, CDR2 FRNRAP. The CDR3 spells CASGLPKTEQFF. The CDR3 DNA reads TGTGCTAGTGGTTTGCCAAAGACAGAACAGTTCTTC.

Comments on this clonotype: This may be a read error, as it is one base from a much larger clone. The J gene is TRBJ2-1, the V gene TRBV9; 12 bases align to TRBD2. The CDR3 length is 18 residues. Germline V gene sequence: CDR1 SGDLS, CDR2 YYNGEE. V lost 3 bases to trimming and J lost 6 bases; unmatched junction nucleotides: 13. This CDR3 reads CASSGPSGRGIPCNEQFF. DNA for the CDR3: TGTGCCAGCAGCGGGCCTAGCGGGAGGGGAATCCCCTGCAATGAGCAGTTCTTC.

CDR3 DNA: TGTGCCAGCTCACAATCTAGCGGGACCTACAATGAGCAGTTCTTC. Protein: CASSQSSGTYNEQFF. The gene calls are TRBV18 and TRBJ2-1; TRBD2 agrees at 9 bases. The CDR3 is 15 residues long. The V segment lost 4 bases and the J segment 2 bases; nucleotides outside the gene matches: 3. The germline gives CDR1 KGHSH, CDR2 LQKENI.

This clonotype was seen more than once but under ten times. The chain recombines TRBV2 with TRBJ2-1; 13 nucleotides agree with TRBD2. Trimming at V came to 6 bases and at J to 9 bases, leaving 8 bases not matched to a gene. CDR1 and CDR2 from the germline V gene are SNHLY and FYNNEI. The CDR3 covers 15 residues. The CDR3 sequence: CASRQLAGGHGEQFF. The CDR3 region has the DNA TGTGCCAGCAGGCAACTAGCGGGAGGGCACGGTGAGCAGTTCTTC.

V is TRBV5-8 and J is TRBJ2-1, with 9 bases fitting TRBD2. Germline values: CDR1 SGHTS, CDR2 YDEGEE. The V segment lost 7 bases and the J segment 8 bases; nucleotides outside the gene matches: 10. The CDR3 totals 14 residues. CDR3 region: CASPSVLAGYEQFF. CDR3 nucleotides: TGTGCCAGCCCCTCGGTTCTAGCGGGATATGAGCAGTTCTTC.

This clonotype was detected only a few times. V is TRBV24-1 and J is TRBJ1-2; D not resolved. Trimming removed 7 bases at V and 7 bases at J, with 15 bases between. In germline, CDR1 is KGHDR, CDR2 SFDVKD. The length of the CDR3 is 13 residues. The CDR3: CATRDQTELGYTF. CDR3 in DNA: TGTGCCACCAGGGACCAAACAGAACTTGGCTACACCTTC.

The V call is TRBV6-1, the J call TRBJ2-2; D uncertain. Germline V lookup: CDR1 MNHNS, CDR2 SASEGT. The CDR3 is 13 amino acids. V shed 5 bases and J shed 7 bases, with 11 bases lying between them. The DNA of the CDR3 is TGTGCCAGCAGTATTAAAAATCTCGGGGAGCTGTTTTTT. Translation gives CASSIKNLGELFF.

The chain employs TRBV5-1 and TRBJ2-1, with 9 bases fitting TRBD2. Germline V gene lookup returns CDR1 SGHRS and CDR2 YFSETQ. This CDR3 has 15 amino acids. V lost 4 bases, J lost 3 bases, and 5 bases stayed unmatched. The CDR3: CASSPGTSYYNEQFF. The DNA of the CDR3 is TGCGCCAGCAGCCCCGGGACTAGCTACTACAATGAGCAGTTCTTC.

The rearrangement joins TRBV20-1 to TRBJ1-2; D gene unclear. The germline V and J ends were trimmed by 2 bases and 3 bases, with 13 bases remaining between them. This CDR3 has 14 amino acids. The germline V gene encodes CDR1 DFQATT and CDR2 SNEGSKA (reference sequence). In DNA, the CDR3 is TGCAGTGCTAGATCGTCCGGGTCGGACTATGGCTACACCTTC. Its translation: CSARSSGSDYGYTF.

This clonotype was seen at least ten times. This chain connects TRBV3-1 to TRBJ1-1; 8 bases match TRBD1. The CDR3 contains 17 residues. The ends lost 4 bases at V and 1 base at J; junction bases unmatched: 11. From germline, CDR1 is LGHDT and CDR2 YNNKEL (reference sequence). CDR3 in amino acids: CASSPLGSRGRNTEAFF. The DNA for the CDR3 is TGTGCCAGCAGCCCCCTTGGATCCAGGGGGCGGAACACTGAAGCTTTCTTT.

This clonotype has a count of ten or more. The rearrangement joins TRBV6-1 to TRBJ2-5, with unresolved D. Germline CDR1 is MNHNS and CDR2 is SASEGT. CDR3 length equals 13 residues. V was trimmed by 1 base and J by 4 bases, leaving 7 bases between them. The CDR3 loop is CASSEGGGETQYF. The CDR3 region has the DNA TGTGCCAGCAGTGAAGGAGGTGGAGAGACCCAGTACTTC.

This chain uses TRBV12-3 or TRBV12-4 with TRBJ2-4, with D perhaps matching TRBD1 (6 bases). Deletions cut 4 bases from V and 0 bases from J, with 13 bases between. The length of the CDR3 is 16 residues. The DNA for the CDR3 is TGTGCCAGCAGTTCTGGACAGCTACTAGCCAAAAACATTCAGTACTTC. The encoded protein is CASSSGQLLAKNIQYF.

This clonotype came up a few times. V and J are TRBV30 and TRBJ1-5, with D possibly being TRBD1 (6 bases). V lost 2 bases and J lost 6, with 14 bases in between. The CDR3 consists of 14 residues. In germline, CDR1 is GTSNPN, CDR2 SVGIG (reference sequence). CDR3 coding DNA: TGTGCCTGGAGTAACAGGGTGTTATCTCAGCCCCAGCATTTT. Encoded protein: CAWSNRVLSQPQHF. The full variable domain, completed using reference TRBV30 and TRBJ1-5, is SQTIHQWPATLVQPVGSPLSLECTVEGTSNPNLYWYRQAAGRGLQLLFYSVGIGQISSEVPQNLSASRPQDRQFILSSKKLLLSDSGFYLCAWSNRVLSQPQHFGDGTRLSIL.

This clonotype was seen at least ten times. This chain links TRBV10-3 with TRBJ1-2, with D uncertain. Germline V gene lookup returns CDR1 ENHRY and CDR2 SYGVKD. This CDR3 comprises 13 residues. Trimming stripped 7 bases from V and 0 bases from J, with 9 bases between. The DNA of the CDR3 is TGTGCCATCAAAGAGAGAGCTAACTATGGCTACACCTTC. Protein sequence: CAIKERANYGYTF.

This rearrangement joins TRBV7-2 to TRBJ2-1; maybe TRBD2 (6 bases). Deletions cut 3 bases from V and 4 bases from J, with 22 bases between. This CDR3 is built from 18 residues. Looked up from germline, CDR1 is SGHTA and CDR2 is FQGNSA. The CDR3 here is CASSLGGAKFGTYNEQFF. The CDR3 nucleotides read TGTGCCAGCAGCTTGGGTGGCGCCAAGTTTGGGACTTACAATGAGCAGTTCTTC.

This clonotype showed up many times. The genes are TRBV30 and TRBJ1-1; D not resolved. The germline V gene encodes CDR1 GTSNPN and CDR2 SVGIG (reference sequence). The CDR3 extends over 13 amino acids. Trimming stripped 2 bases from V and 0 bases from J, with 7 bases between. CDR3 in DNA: TGTGCCTGGAGTACTCAATTGAACACTGAAGCTTTCTTT. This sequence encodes CAWSTQLNTEAFF.

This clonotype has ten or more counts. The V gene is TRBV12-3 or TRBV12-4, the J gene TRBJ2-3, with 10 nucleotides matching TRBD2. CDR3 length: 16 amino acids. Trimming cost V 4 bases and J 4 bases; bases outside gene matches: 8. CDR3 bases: TGTGCCAGCAGTTCTAGGACTAGCGGAGATGCAGATACGCAGTATTTT. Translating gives CASSSRTSGDADTQYF.

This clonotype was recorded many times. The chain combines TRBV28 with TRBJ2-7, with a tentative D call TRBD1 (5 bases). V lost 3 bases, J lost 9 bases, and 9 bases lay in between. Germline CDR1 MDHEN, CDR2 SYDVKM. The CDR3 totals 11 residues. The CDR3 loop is CASSLVDRQYF. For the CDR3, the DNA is TGTGCCAGCAGTTTGGTAGACAGGCAGTACTTC.

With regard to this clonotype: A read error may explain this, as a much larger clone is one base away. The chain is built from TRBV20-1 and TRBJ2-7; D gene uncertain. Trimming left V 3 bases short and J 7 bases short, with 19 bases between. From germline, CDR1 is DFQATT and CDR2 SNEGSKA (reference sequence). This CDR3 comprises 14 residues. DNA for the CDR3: TGCAGTGCTAGTGGGGTCCCCATCTACAATGAGCAGTACTTC. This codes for CSASGVPIYNEQYF.